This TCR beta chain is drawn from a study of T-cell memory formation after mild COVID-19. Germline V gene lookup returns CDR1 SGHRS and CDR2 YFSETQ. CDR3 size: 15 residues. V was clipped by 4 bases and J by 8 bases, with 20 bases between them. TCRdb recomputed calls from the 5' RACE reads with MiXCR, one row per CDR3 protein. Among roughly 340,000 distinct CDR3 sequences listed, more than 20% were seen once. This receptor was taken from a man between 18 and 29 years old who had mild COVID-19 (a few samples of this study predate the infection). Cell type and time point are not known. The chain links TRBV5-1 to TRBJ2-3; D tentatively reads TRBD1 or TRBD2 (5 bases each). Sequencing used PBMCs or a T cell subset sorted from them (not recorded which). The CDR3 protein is CASSRDLSPPGTQYF. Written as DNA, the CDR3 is TGCGCCAGCAGCCGGGACCTAAGTCCCCCGGGTACGCAGTATTTT.